The following is a T cell receptor beta chain sequence with its context. Antigen unknown. This entry is derived from a study of cytotoxic CD8 clonotypes in ibrutinib-treated CLL. Only in-frame clones appear in the TCRdb table, and some are missing; sequencing was by immunoSEQ multiplex PCR. The table has 330,000 or so clones, roughly 70% seen once. Study-wide findings and caveats: Against age-matched healthy donors, baseline clonality ran higher and tracked circulating CD8+ T-cell counts.

The origin of this receptor is a human donor with chronic lymphocytic leukemia. This specimen was PBMCs, taken after 36 months of ibrutinib treatment.

CDR3 sequence: CASSKGLAGLNEQFF. CDR3 nucleotide sequence: TGTGCCAGCAGTAAGGGACTAGCGGGTCTCAATGAGCAGTTCTTC. The rearrangement links TRBV2 to TRBJ2-1; TRBD2 matches 12 bases. V lost 5 bases to trimming and J lost 6 bases; unmatched junction nucleotides: 5. CDR1 is SNHLY and CDR2 is FYNNEI in the germline V gene. The CDR3 is 15 amino acids.